The T cell receptor beta chain under discussion was sequenced for a study of CD4 T cells in relation to SARS-CoV-2 and coronaviruses. Germline V gives CDR1 SGHRS, CDR2 YFSETQ. With V trimmed by 4 bases and J by 5 bases, 10 bases remained unmatched. The CDR3 contains 15 residues. Points on this clone: Its antigen is not identified.

The method was immunoSEQ multiplex PCR; TCRdb's version includes in-frame clones alone and lacks a portion of them. The table has tens of thousands of clones, 92% seen once. Naive and memory CD4+ T cells came from enriched cryopreserved PBMCs. Study-wide findings and caveats: Pre-pandemic and post-infection samples never came from the same donor. Crossreactivity was assessed only for spike protein, not other viral proteins.

The receptor was isolated from an adult with COVID-19. Sequencing was done on a sample of naive CD4+ T cells from PBMCs. Stated subset: naive CD4+ T cells isolated by negative enrichment. The chain has TRBV5-1 and TRBJ2-5; 8 nucleotides match TRBD1. CDR3: CASSGGTGFRETQYF. CDR3 nucleotides: TGCGCCAGCAGCGGCGGGACAGGATTTAGGGAGACCCAGTACTTC.